This passage covers 2 T cell receptor beta chains from one sample sequenced in a study of cytomegalovirus exposure and HLA in healthy donors. The PCR made use of 60 Vbeta and 13 Jbeta primers. The assay was immunoSEQ multiplex PCR, and TCRdb's table has in-frame clones only and misses some. The sample includes 150,000 or so clones, around 75% of them seen just once. The source material was PBMCs. These receptors were obtained from a male donor in good health and CMV-seronegative.

This clone has only a few counts. The rearrangement uses TRBV4-1 and TRBJ2-7; D is possibly TRBD2 (5 bases). The CDR3 covers 14 residues. V lost 0 bases to trimming and J lost 9 bases, with 15 bases between them. CDR1 MGHRA and CDR2 YSYEKL come from the germline V gene. In DNA, the CDR3 is TGCGCCAGCAGCCAAGAAGAAGCGGTCCGAGGGCAGTACTTC. This translates into CASSQEEAVRGQYF.

The table lists this clone with a few counts. This chain connects TRBV9 to TRBJ2-2, with D perhaps matching TRBD2 (5 bases). The germline CDR1 and CDR2 sequences are SGDLS and YYNGEE. The V and J ends lost 2 bases and 0 bases respectively, with 8 bases between them. This CDR3 spans 15 amino acids. The CDR3 reads CASSVGISNTGELFF. As DNA, the CDR3 is TGTGCCAGCAGCGTCGGGATCTCGAACACCGGGGAGCTGTTTTTT.